Below are 2 T cell receptor beta chains sequenced from a single sample in a study of identical twins. Via MiXCR, TCRdb re-called the 5' RACE reads, giving one row per CDR3 protein. The sample holds 400,000 or so distinct CDR3 sequences; about 9% are singletons and the top ten take about 9.1%. The specimen was naive T cells sorted from blood. These receptor sequences come from a woman aged 45-65 years in good health.

Ten or more counts support this clonotype. This chain uses TRBV4-1 with TRBJ1-2; D remains unclear. Germline-derived CDR1 and CDR2 are MGHRA and YSYEKL. CDR3 size: 13 residues. Trimming shortened V by 2 bases and J by 4 bases, and 8 bases separated the two germline ends. The CDR3 loop reads CASSQRTGYGYTF. CDR3 coding DNA: TGCGCCAGCAGCCAAAGGACGGGCTATGGCTACACCTTC.

This clonotype was picked up many times. This chain uses TRBV2 with TRBJ1-5, with 9 bases fitting TRBD1. The CDR3 spans 14 residues. CDR1 and CDR2 (germline): SNHLY, FYNNEI. V lost 5 bases to trimming and J lost 7 bases; unmatched junction nucleotides: 6. The DNA of the CDR3 is TGTGCCAGCAGTATGGGACAGGGTGGACAGCCCCAGCATTTT. As protein: CASSMGQGGQPQHF.